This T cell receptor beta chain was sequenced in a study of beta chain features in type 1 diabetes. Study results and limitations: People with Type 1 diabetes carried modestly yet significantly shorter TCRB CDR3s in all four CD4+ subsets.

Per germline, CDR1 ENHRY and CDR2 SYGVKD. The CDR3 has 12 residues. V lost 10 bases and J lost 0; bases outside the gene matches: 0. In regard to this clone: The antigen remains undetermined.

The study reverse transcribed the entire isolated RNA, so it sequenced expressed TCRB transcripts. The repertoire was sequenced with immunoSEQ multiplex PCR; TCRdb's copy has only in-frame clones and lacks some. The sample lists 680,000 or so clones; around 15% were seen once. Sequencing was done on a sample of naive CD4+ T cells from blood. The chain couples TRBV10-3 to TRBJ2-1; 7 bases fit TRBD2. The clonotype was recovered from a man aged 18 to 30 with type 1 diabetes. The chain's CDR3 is CATGGSYNEQFF. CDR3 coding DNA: TGTGCCACGGGGGGCTCCTACAATGAGCAGTTCTTC.